These 5 T cell receptor beta chains came from one sample sequenced in a study of blood T cell repertoires in COVID-19. Clones were sequenced by immunoSEQ multiplex PCR, and TCRdb holds only the in-frame ones, with some missing. The sample lists some 300,000 clones, approximately 88% occurring once. Sequenced input: peripheral blood. These receptors were taken from a woman in her thirties who had recovered from COVID-19.

V is TRBV4-1 and J is TRBJ2-3; a weak D match, TRBD1 (5 bases). CDR1 and CDR2 from the germline V gene are MGHRA and YSYEKL. V lost 6 bases, J lost 0 bases, and 7 bases lay in between. The CDR3 sequence is 13 residues long. Written as DNA, the CDR3 is TGCGCCAGCAGGCCAGGGAGCACAGATACGCAGTATTTT. The encoded protein is CASRPGSTDTQYF.

This clone was seen repeatedly, ten times or more. The chain recombines TRBV9 with TRBJ1-6; D call uncertain. The V gene lost 0 bases and the J gene lost 10 bases, with 14 bases spanning the gap. Germline V gives CDR1 SGDLS, CDR2 YYNGEE. The CDR3 runs 15 residues. The CDR3 region is CASSVDAGSGSPLHF. DNA of the CDR3: TGTGCCAGCAGCGTAGATGCGGGGAGTGGATCACCCCTCCACTTT.

The chain has TRBV16 and TRBJ2-2; D remains ambiguous. The CDR3 is 17 residues long. Germline V gene lookup returns CDR1 KGHSY and CDR2 FQNENV. Trimming removed 0 bases from V and 0 bases from J, with 11 bases in between. CDR3 in DNA: TGTGCCAGCAGCCAATCTTATGCGGCTGCGAACACCGGGGAGCTGTTTTTT. Amino acid sequence: CASSQSYAAANTGELFF.

The rearrangement links TRBV29-1 to TRBJ1-1; D gene unclear. The germline V gene has CDR1 SQVTM and CDR2 ANQGSEA. This CDR3 spans 12 amino acids. Trimming took 0 bases from V and 4 from J, leaving 6 bases between them. The CDR3: CSVEDRPTEAFF. Here the CDR3 DNA reads TGCAGCGTTGAAGACAGGCCCACTGAAGCTTTCTTT.

This chain links TRBV19 with TRBJ1-2; 8 nucleotides align to TRBD1. Germline assignment: CDR1 LNHDA and CDR2 SQIVND (reference sequence). The J segment lost 4 bases and the V segment lost 5 bases, leaving 6 bases of the junction unmatched. This CDR3 is built from 14 residues. The CDR3 sequence is CASSAGQGGYGYTF. CDR3 nucleotides: TGTGCCAGTAGTGCCGGACAGGGAGGCTATGGCTACACCTTC. The full variable domain, its missing parts supplied by reference TRBV19 and TRBJ1-2, is DGGITQSPKYLFRKEGQNVTLSCEQNLNHDAMYWYRQDPGQGLRLIYYSQIVNDFQKGDIAEGYSVSREKKESFPLTVTSAQKNPTAFYLCASSAGQGGYGYTFGSGTRLTVV.